The clone carrying this T cell receptor (beta chain) occurred once. Its antigen is currently unknown. This entry is derived from a study of T cell responses to AZD1222 COVID-19 vaccine. Across the study: Pooled in the analysis were second doses at about 4 or about 12 weeks. Study conclusions and caveats: At baseline, seropositivity was found in only a handful of AZD1222 recipients. With two AZD1222 doses given, Spike-specific TCR breadth and depth both rose.

From germline, CDR1 is GTSNPN and CDR2 SVGIG (reference sequence). The V and J ends lost 1 base and 4 bases respectively, with 12 bases between them. The CDR3 contains 14 residues. Produced via immunoSEQ multiplex PCR; TCRdb's table is partial and in-frame only. Of roughly 100,000 clones listed, 85% to 90% were seen once; the top ten hold about 3.9%. The sequencing used peripheral blood, collected on day 0 of AZD1222 vaccination. The source of this sequence is an adult in good health. The V gene is TRBV30, the J gene TRBJ2-3; perhaps TRBD1 as D (6 bases). The CDR3 region is CAWSGGLAPDTQYF. CDR3 DNA sequence: TGTGCCTGGAGTGGGGGGCTAGCCCCAGATACGCAGTATTTT.